Below are 5 T cell receptor beta chains sequenced from a single sample in a study of cytomegalovirus exposure and HLA in healthy donors. The PCR contained 60 Vbeta and 13 Jbeta primers. Here immunoSEQ multiplex PCR was the method, and the copy in TCRdb shows in-frame clones only, minus some. The sample holds a few hundred thousand clones, about 80% seen once. The sequenced sample consisted of PBMCs. These receptors all stem from a man in his forties in good health and CMV-seronegative.

J is TRBJ2-3 and V is TRBV7-8; D is perhaps TRBD2 (5 bases). The CDR3 has 14 amino acids. The germline V gene has CDR1 SGHVS and CDR2 FQNEAQ. Between the trimmed V and J ends, which lost 5 bases and 3 bases, there was a span of 12 bases. CDR3 DNA: TGTGCCAGCAGCCCACTGACTACTACAGATACGCAGTATTTT. Protein product: CASSPLTTTDTQYF.

This clone was seen only once. The rearrangement joins TRBV7-6 to TRBJ1-4; 8 nucleotides agree with TRBD1. The CDR3 runs 16 residues. The germline CDR1 and CDR2 sequences are SGHVS and FNYEAQ. V gave up 5 bases and J gave up 3 bases; unmatched junction bases: 8. The DNA of the CDR3 is TGTGCCAGCAGCCCTGACCGGGACAGGTCTAATGAAAAACTGTTTTTT. Amino acids: CASSPDRDRSNEKLFF.

The chain carries TRBV5-1 and TRBJ1-1; possibly TRBD1 for D (5 bases). CDR3 length equals 15 residues. Per germline, CDR1 SGHRS and CDR2 YFSETQ. With 1 base removed from V and 1 base from J, the gap between germline ends came to 11 bases. The CDR3 reads CASSLTETENTEAFF. Written as DNA, the CDR3 is TGCGCCAGCAGCTTGACGGAGACAGAGAACACTGAAGCTTTCTTT.

The V call is TRBV27, the J call TRBJ1-4, with 9 bases lining up with TRBD1. There are 15 residues in the CDR3. V gave up 5 bases and J gave up 3 bases; unmatched junction bases: 4. Looked up from germline, CDR1 is MNHEY and CDR2 is SMNVEV (reference sequence). The CDR3 DNA sequence: TGTGCCAGCAGTGTGACAGGGGGTGCTAATGAAAAACTGTTTTTT. The encoded protein is CASSVTGGANEKLFF.

The V and J genes are TRBV9 and TRBJ2-2, with 7 bases that match TRBD2. The CDR3 is made up of 15 amino acids. CDR1 and CDR2 from the germline V gene are SGDLS and YYNGEE. With 5 bases clipped from V and 6 bases from J, the junction kept 10 bases outside the gene matches. Here the CDR3 reads CASSLGLGGSGELFF. DNA for the CDR3: TGTGCCAGCAGTCTAGGACTAGGAGGGTCCGGGGAGCTGTTTTTT.